A single sample gave rise to the 14 T cell receptor beta chains below, sequenced in a study of T cell repertoires in cytomegalovirus infection. Their target antigens are unknown. One entry per CDR3 protein, called by TCRdb with MiXCR from the reads. The sample holds nearly 700,000 distinct CDR3 sequences, around a third seen once. Source: cultured PBMCs, taken from culture after CMV antigen stimulation. All receptors derive from a human donor in good health (CMV status not recorded). Some clones in this sample may be carry-over from other donors' samples.

The gene calls are TRBV7-2 and TRBJ2-1; the D is unclear. The CDR3 has 16 amino acids. V lost 0 bases and J 5 bases, leaving 14 bases between the germline ends. The V gene's germline CDR1 is SGHTA and CDR2 FQGNSA. The CDR3 DNA is TGTGCCAGCAGCTTAGCTCTGTTTGTAAGAGACAATGAGCAGTTCTTC. As protein: CASSLALFVRDNEQFF.

This clonotype was picked up a small number of times. The chain joins TRBV7-9 to TRBJ1-2, with a tentative D call TRBD1 (6 bases). This CDR3 has 15 amino acids. V lost 2 bases, J lost 6 bases, and 16 bases lay in between. Germline V CDR1 and CDR2: SEHNR, FQNEAQ (reference sequence). CDR3 amino acids: CASSLYGGSANGYTF. The CDR3 DNA reads as TGTGCCAGCAGCTTATATGGGGGCTCAGCAAATGGCTACACCTTC. Combining the CDR3 with reference TRBV7-9 and TRBJ1-2 gives the whole variable domain DTGVSQNPRHKITKRGQNVTFRCDPISEHNRLYWYRQTLGQGPEFLTYFQNEAQLEKSRLLSDRFSAERPKGSFSTLEIQRTEQGDSAMYLCASSLYGGSANGYTFGSGTRLTVV.

The chain is built from TRBV4-1 and TRBJ1-3; 8 bases are a match to TRBD1. The CDR3 is 16 residues long. The junction had 9 bases not matched to a gene; V was cut back by 5 bases and J by 3 bases. The germline V gene has CDR1 MGHRA and CDR2 YSYEKL. The CDR3 DNA reads TGCGCCAGCAGCGACAGGGGAAGGATGGGTGGAAACACCATATATTTT. Translation: CASSDRGRMGGNTIYF.

The CDR3 bases are TGTGCCAGCACACCCCAGGGTTCGCCTGAAGCTTTCTTT. Its translation: CASTPQGSPEAFF. The chain has TRBV6-5 and TRBJ1-1, with D tentatively TRBD1 (5 bases). Trimming removed 7 bases from V and 6 bases from J, with 15 bases in between. There are 13 residues in the CDR3. The V gene's germline CDR1 is MNHEY and CDR2 SVGAGI.

This chain connects TRBV20-1 to TRBJ1-4; D is unresolved. Between the trimmed V and J ends, which lost 6 bases and 6 bases, there was a span of 14 bases. This CDR3 is built from 13 residues. Germline V lookup: CDR1 DFQATT, CDR2 SNEGSKA (reference sequence). The CDR3, as DNA: TGCAGTGCCGCCCAAAGGTCTTATGAAAAACTGTTTTTT. Protein sequence: CSAAQRSYEKLFF.

This clonotype has just a few counts. V usage is TRBV7-2 and J usage is TRBJ2-1, with 7 bases identical to TRBD1. Germline CDR1 is SGHTA and CDR2 is FQGNSA. The V gene end was trimmed by 5 bases and the J gene end by 5 bases; junction bases not matched to a gene: 15. The CDR3 has 17 amino acids. CDR3 sequence reads: CASSKPTGTVYNNEQFF. CDR3 coding DNA: TGTGCCAGCAGCAAACCGACCGGGACAGTCTATAACAATGAGCAGTTCTTC. The variable domain in full, completed from reference TRBV7-2 and TRBJ2-1, reads GAGVSQSPSNKVTEKGKDVELRCDPISGHTALYWYRQSLGQGLEFLIYFQGNSAPDKSGLPSDRFSAERTGGSVSTLTIQRTQQEDSAVYLCASSKPTGTVYNNEQFFGPGTRLTVL.

This clonotype came up a few times. J is TRBJ2-3 and V is TRBV12-3 or TRBV12-4; the D gene is possibly TRBD2 (7 bases). Between the trimmed V and J ends, which lost 6 bases and 2 bases, there was a span of 15 bases. The CDR3 length is 15 residues. The CDR3 coding sequence is TGTGCCAGCAGCGAGGAGGGGGGGACCACAGATACGCAGTATTTT. This translates into CASSEEGGTTDTQYF.

The chain employs TRBV4-3 and TRBJ1-2; 8 nucleotides match TRBD1. Trimming cost V 0 bases and J 4 bases; bases outside gene matches: 10. The CDR3 has 17 amino acids. Germline V gene sequence: CDR1 LGHNA, CDR2 YSLEER. The chain's CDR3 is CASSQEPGGARVYGYTF. CDR3 DNA: TGCGCCAGCAGCCAAGAGCCAGGGGGCGCGAGGGTCTATGGCTACACCTTC.

The CDR3 reads CSASFPTSGRGSGQFF. CDR3 coding DNA: TGCAGTGCTAGTTTCCCGACTAGCGGGAGGGGGTCGGGGCAGTTCTTC. The chain combines TRBV20-1 with TRBJ2-1, with TRBD2 identical over 14 bases. J gave up 12 bases and V 3 bases, and 13 bases lay outside the gene matches. CDR1 is DFQATT, CDR2 SNEGSKA, per germline (reference sequence). The CDR3 is made up of 16 amino acids.

This clonotype was recorded a few times. This rearrangement joins TRBV7-2 to TRBJ2-7; D not resolved. The CDR3 runs to 14 residues. V was shortened by 2 bases and J by 7 bases, with 15 bases between the two germline ends. The V gene's germline CDR1 is SGHTA and CDR2 FQGNSA. The CDR3 nucleotides are TGTGCCAGCAGCTTAAGCGTGTTCAGGTTGGAGCAGTACTTC. Residues: CASSLSVFRLEQYF.

This clonotype was observed a few times. Here the CDR3 reads CASSNTDRGSYEQYF. CDR3 coding DNA: TGTGCCAGCAGCAACACCGACAGGGGAAGCTACGAGCAGTACTTC. The chain joins TRBV7-2 to TRBJ2-7; TRBD1 matches 8 bases. The CDR3 contains 15 residues. The V segment lost 5 bases and the J segment 3 bases; nucleotides outside the gene matches: 9. Germline V CDR1 and CDR2: SGHTA, FQGNSA.

This chain uses TRBV6-2 or TRBV6-3 with TRBJ2-1; 9 positions agree with TRBD1. Germline V gene data show CDR1 as MNHEY and CDR2 as SVGEGT. There are 16 residues in the CDR3. V shed 6 bases and J 0 bases; nucleotides not matched to a gene: 6. The CDR3 nucleotides read TGTGCCAGCAGGACAGGGGGACATAGCTCCTACAATGAGCAGTTCTTC. As protein: CASRTGGHSSYNEQFF.

This clonotype has just a few counts. The V and J genes are TRBV6-6 and TRBJ2-2; 9 positions agree with TRBD2. With V trimmed by 0 bases and J by 4 bases, 6 bases remained unmatched. The CDR3 loop spans 17 amino acids. Germline V gene data show CDR1 as MNHNY and CDR2 as SVGAGI (reference sequence). The CDR3 reads CASSYSVSGGRTGELFF. DNA of the CDR3: TGTGCCAGCAGTTACTCGGTTAGCGGGGGCCGCACCGGGGAGCTGTTTTTT.

The sample holds many counts of this clonotype. The gene calls are TRBV7-2 and TRBJ2-5; D may be TRBD1 or TRBD2 (5 bases each). Germline V gives CDR1 SGHTA, CDR2 FQGNSA. V was cut by 5 bases and J by 7 bases, with 23 bases left in between. This CDR3 region has 16 residues. CDR3 nucleotides: TGTGCCAGCAGCCCCACGGGGCAGGGAAGGTCCGGGACCCAGTACTTC. This translates into CASSPTGQGRSGTQYF. Filled out from reference TRBV7-2 and TRBJ2-5, the complete variable domain reads GAGVSQSPSNKVTEKGKDVELRCDPISGHTALYWYRQSLGQGLEFLIYFQGNSAPDKSGLPSDRFSAERTGGSVSTLTIQRTQQEDSAVYLCASSPTGQGRSGTQYFGPGTRLLVL.